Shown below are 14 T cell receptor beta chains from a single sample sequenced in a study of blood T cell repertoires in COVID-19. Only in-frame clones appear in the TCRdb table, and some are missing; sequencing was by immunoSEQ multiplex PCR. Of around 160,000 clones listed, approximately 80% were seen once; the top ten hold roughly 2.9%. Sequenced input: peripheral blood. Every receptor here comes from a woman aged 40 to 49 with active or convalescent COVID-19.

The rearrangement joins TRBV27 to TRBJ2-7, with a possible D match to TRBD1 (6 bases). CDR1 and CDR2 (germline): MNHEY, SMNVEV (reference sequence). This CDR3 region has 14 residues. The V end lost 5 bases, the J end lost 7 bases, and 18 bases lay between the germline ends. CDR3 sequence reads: CASSSRTDQGEQYF. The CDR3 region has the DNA TGTGCCAGCAGTAGCCGGACGGACCAGGGGGAGCAGTACTTC.

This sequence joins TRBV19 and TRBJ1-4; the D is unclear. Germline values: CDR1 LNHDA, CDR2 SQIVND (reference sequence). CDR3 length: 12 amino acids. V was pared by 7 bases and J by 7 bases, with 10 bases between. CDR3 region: CASMRKPEKLFF. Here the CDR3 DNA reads TGTGCCAGTATGAGAAAACCTGAAAAACTGTTTTTT. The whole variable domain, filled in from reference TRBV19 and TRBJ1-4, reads DGGITQSPKYLFRKEGQNVTLSCEQNLNHDAMYWYRQDPGQGLRLIYYSQIVNDFQKGDIAEGYSVSREKKESFPLTVTSAQKNPTAFYLCASMRKPEKLFFGSGTQLSVL.

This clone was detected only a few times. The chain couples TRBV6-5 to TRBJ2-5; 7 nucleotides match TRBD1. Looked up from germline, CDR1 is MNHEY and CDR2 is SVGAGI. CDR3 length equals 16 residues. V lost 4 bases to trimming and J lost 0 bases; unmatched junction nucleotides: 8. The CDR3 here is CASSSTGSGYQETQYF. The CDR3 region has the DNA TGTGCCAGCAGTTCGACAGGGTCGGGGTACCAAGAGACCCAGTACTTC.

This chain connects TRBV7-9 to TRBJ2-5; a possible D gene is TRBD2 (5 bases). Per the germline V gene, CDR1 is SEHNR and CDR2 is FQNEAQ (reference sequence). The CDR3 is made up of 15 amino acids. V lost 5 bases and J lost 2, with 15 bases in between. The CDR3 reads CASSGIDGIQETQYF. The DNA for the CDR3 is TGTGCCAGCAGCGGGATAGACGGGATTCAAGAGACCCAGTACTTC.

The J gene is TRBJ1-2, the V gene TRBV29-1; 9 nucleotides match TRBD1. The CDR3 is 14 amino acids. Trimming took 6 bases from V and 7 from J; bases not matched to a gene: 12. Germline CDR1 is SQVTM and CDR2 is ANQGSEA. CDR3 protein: CSVDRDRDGSGYTF. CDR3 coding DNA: TGCAGCGTCGACCGGGACAGGGACGGGAGTGGCTACACCTTC.

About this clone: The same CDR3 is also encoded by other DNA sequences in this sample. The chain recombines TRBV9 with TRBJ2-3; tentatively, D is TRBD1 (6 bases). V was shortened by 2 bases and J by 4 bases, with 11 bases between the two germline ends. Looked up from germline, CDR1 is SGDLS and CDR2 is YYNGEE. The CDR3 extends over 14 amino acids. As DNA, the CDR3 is TGTGCCAGCAGCGTCGGGCCAGGGGCAGATACGCAGTATTTT. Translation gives CASSVGPGADTQYF.

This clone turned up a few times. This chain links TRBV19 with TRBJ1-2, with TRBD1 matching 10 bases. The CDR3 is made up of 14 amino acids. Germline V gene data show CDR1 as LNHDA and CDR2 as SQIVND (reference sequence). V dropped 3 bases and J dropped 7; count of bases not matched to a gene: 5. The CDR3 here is CASSMDRGFGGYTF. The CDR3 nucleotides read TGTGCCAGTAGTATGGACAGGGGGTTTGGTGGCTACACCTTC. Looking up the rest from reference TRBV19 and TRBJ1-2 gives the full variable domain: DGGITQSPKYLFRKEGQNVTLSCEQNLNHDAMYWYRQDPGQGLRLIYYSQIVNDFQKGDIAEGYSVSREKKESFPLTVTSAQKNPTAFYLCASSMDRGFGGYTFGSGTRLTVV.

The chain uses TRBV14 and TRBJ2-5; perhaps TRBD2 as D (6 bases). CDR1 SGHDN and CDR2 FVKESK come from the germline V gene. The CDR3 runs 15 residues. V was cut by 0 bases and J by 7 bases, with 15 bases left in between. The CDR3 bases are TGTGCCAGCAGCCAAGATCTGGCGGGACGGCGGACCCAGTACTTC. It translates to CASSQDLAGRRTQYF. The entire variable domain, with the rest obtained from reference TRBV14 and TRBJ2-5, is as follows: EAGVTQFPSHSVIEKGQTVTLRCDPISGHDNLYWYRRVMGKEIKFLLHFVKESKQDESGMPNNRFLAERTGGTYSTLKVQPAELEDSGVYFCASSQDLAGRRTQYFGPGTRLLVL.

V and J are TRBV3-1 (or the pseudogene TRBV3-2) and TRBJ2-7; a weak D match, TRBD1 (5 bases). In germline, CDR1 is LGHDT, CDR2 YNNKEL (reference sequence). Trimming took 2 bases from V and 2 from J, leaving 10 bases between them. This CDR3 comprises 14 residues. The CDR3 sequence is CASSQSARAYEQYF. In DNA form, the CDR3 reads TGTGCCAGCAGCCAATCGGCCAGGGCCTACGAGCAGTACTTC.

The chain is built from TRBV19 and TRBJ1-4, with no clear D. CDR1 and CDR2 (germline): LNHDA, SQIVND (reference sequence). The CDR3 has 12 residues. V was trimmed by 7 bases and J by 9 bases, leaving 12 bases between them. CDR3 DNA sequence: TGTGCCAGTACCGCCCCAGGCCAAAAACTGTTTTTT. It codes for CASTAPGQKLFF.

The CDR3 DNA sequence: TGTGCCTGGGACAGGGGACAGAACTCTGGAAACACCATATATTTT. Encoded protein: CAWDRGQNSGNTIYF. The J gene is TRBJ1-3, the V gene TRBV30; 8 bases align to TRBD1. V lost 5 bases and J lost 0; bases outside the gene matches: 6. CDR1 is GTSNPN and CDR2 is SVGIG in the germline V gene (reference sequence). The CDR3 is made up of 15 amino acids. The full variable domain, its missing parts supplied by reference TRBV30 and TRBJ1-3, is SQTIHQWPATLVQPVGSPLSLECTVEGTSNPNLYWYRQAAGRGLQLLFYSVGIGQISSEVPQNLSASRPQDRQFILSSKKLLLSDSGFYLCAWDRGQNSGNTIYFGEGSWLTVV.

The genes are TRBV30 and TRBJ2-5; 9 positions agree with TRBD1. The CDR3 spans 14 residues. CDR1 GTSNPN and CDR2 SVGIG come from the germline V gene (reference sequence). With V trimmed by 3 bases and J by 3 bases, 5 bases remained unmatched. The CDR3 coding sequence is TGTGCCTGGAGCCCAACAGGGGGCGAAGAGACCCAGTACTTC. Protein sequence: CAWSPTGGEETQYF.

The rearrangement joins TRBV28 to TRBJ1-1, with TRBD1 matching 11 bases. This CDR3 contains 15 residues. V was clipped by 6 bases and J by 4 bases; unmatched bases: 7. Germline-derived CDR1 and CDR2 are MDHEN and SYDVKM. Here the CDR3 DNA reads TGTGCCAGCAGCCTAGGGACAGGGGGTAGCACTGAAGCTTTCTTT. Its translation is CASSLGTGGSTEAFF. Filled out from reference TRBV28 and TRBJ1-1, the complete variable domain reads DVKVTQSSRYLVKRTGEKVFLECVQDMDHENMFWYRQDPGLGLRLIYFSYDVKMKEKGDIPEGYSVSREKKERFSLILESASTNQTSMYLCASSLGTGGSTEAFFGQGTRLTVV.

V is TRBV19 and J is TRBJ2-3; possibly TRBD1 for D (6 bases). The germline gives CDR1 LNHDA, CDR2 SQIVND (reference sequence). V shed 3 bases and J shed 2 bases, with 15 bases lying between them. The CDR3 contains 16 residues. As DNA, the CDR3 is TGTGCCAGTAGTATGTACAGGGCAGTGATCACAGATACGCAGTATTTT. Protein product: CASSMYRAVITDTQYF.